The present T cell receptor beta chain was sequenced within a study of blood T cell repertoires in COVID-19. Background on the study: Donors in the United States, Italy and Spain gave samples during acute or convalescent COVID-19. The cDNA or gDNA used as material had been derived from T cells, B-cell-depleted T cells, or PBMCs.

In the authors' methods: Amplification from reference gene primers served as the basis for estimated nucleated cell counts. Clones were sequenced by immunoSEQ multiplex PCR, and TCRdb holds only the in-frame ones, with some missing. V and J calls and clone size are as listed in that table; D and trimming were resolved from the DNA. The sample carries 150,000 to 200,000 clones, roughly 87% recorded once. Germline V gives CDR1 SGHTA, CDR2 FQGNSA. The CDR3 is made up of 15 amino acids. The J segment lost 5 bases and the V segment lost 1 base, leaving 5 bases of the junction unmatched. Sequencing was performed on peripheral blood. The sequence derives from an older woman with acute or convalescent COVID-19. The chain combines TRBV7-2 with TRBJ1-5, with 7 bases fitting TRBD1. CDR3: CASSLERGHYQPQHF. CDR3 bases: TGTGCCAGCAGCTTAGAAAGGGGGCACTATCAGCCCCAGCATTTT.